These T cell receptor beta chains were read from a single sample in a study of control samples from healthy donors and cancer patients. Clones were sequenced by immunoSEQ multiplex PCR, and TCRdb holds only the in-frame ones, with some missing. The sample has under 20,000 clones; 84% are singletons. Sequencing was carried out using PBMCs. The source is a woman in her sixties or seventies with lung cancer. CDR3s include the opening cysteine and the closing phenylalanine or tryptophan. A D gene is named only where the DNA matches it firmly. For some rows the clone size is stated as once, few or many, or as a class when expanded; others skip it.

CASSPGPANTEAFF	TGTGCCAGCTCACCCGGACCGGCGAACACTGAAGCTTTCTTT	TRBJ1-1	-	TRBV18	-
CASSSGQGVNQPQHF	TGCGCCAGCAGCTCGGGACAGGGTGTAAATCAGCCCCAGCATTTT	TRBJ1-5	TRBD1	TRBV5-1	-
CASSLAGGLDNEQFF	TGTGCCAGCAGCTTAGCGGGAGGGCTCGACAATGAGCAGTTCTTC	TRBJ2-1	TRBD2	TRBV7-7	-
CASSLLQGTNYGYTF	TGTGCCAGCAGTTTGTTACAGGGGACTAACTATGGCTACACCTTC	TRBJ1-2	TRBD1	TRBV28	-
CASSSGLGTETQYF	TGTGCCAGCAGCTCGGGCCTAGGGACGGAGACCCAGTACTTC	TRBJ2-5	-	TRBV7-3	-
CASSLYRGGGYTF	TGTGCCAGCAGCCTCTACAGGGGAGGAGGCTACACCTTC	TRBJ1-2	TRBD1	TRBV7-9	-
CASSLARGFSYEQYF	TGCGCCAGCAGCTTGGCCCGGGGGTTTTCCTACGAGCAGTACTTC	TRBJ2-7	-	TRBV5-1	once
CASSFVGGNTEAFF	TGTGCCAGCAGCTTCGTAGGGGGAAACACTGAAGCTTTCTTT	TRBJ1-1	-	TRBV7-9	-
CASTRGGDYEKLFF	TGTGCCAGCACTCGGGGGGGCGACTATGAAAAACTGTTTTTT	TRBJ1-4	-	TRBV28	-
CASRRTGGNYGYTF	TGTGCCAGCAGGCGGACAGGGGGGAACTATGGCTACACCTTC	TRBJ1-2	TRBD1	TRBV28	-
CASSRKWDTEAFF	TGTGCCAGTAGTAGGAAGTGGGACACTGAAGCTTTCTTT	TRBJ1-1	-	TRBV19	few
CASSIGLAGVKYF	TGTGCCAGCAGCATCGGACTAGCGGGAGTAAAGTACTTC	TRBJ2-7	TRBD2	TRBV5-6	-
CASSQPLGQGISGRGGNEQFF	TGTGCCAGCAGCCAACCACTGGGACAGGGAATTAGCGGGAGAGGGGGCAATGAGCAGTTCTTC	TRBJ2-1	-	TRBV4-2	-
CASSALLSGSGTGELFF	TGCGCCAGCAGTGCCCTCTTGAGCGGGAGTGGAACCGGGGAGCTGTTTTTT	TRBJ2-2	TRBD2	TRBV10-1	-
CASSFRQGLAGPYEQYF	TGTGCCAGCAGTTTTCGACAGGGACTAGCGGGACCTTACGAGCAGTACTTC	TRBJ2-7	TRBD2	TRBV27	-
CASSQDIIRTGEPYGYTF	TGTGCCAGCAGCCAAGATATAATAAGGACAGGGGAACCCTATGGCTACACCTTC	TRBJ1-2	TRBD1	TRBV3-1/TRBV3-2	once
CASGGTGGDHNEQFF	TGTGCCAGCGGAGGGACAGGGGGCGACCACAATGAGCAGTTCTTC	TRBJ2-1	TRBD1	TRBV28	-
CASSFLGGLAGYEQFF	TGTGCCAGCAGCTTCTTAGGCGGGCTAGCGGGTTATGAGCAGTTCTTC	TRBJ2-1	TRBD2	TRBV11-2	-
CASSLGLADEQYF	TGCGCCAGCAGCTTGGGGCTAGCGGATGAGCAGTACTTC	TRBJ2-7	TRBD2	TRBV5-1	-
CASSTRTDTQYF	TGTGCCAGCTCAACAAGAACAGATACGCAGTATTTT	TRBJ2-3	-	TRBV18	-
CASDRQGDFPEAFF	TGTGCCTCCGATAGACAGGGTGATTTCCCTGAAGCTTTCTTT	TRBJ1-1	TRBD1	TRBV30	few
CASSISGISNQPQHF	TGTGCCAGTAGTATTTCAGGGATCAGCAATCAGCCCCAGCATTTT	TRBJ1-5	-	TRBV19	once
CASSLATGPSYEQYF	TGTGCCAGCAGCTTAGCGACGGGGCCGTCCTACGAGCAGTACTTC	TRBJ2-7	-	TRBV7-7	-
CASSLESSTPNNEQFF	TGTGCCAGCAGCTTAGAGTCTAGCACCCCAAACAATGAGCAGTTCTTC	TRBJ2-1	-	TRBV7-2	once
CASSIGQDNYGYTF	TGTGCCAGCAGCATCGGACAGGATAACTATGGCTACACCTTC	TRBJ1-2	TRBD1	TRBV5-6	-
CASSKGLAVGSETQYF	TGTGCCAGCAGCAAGGGACTAGCGGTGGGGTCTGAGACCCAGTACTTC	TRBJ2-5	TRBD2	TRBV6-2/TRBV6-3	-
CASRPSGVGELFF	TGCGCCAGCAGACCCAGCGGGGTCGGGGAGCTGTTTTTT	TRBJ2-2	TRBD2	TRBV5-1	-